This T cell receptor (beta chain) was recorded in a study of shared clonotypes between healthy human individuals. Study in general: Donor composition was two women and three men, aged 18 to 49.

Partitioning of CD4+ cells yielded a CD45RA+ naive subset and a CD45RA-negative memory subset. J lost 0 bases, V lost 3 bases, and 5 bases had no gene match. Germline V gives CDR1 SQVTM, CDR2 ANQGSEA. This CDR3 contains 15 residues. Comment on this clone: As yet, its antigen is unknown.

General study points: The diversity represented, both genetic and in exposure history, was limited by few donors. Large depth notwithstanding, sorted-subset sequencing proved incomplete by rarefaction.

Some clones are missing from TCRdb's copy, which holds only in-frame ones; the method was immunoSEQ multiplex PCR. This table holds roughly 2,300,000 clones, 85% to 95% found once. The TCR comes from a young man in good health. Some clones in this sample may be carry-over from other donors' samples. This chain uses TRBV29-1 with TRBJ1-3; 7 bases line up with TRBD1. Sequencing input: naive CD4+ T cells from PBMCs. Subset: CD45RA+ positively selected. The CDR3 DNA sequence: TGCAGCGTTGAGGGGACAGCCAACTCTGGAAACACCATATATTTT. Translated: CSVEGTANSGNTIYF.